Listed here are 23 T cell receptor beta chains from one sample, sequenced in a study of blood T cell repertoires in COVID-19. Sequenced by immunoSEQ multiplex PCR; TCRdb stores in-frame clones only, minus some. The sample includes 300,000 or so clones, approximately 90% seen only once; the top ten take 0.95% to 1.3%. Sequencing input: PBMCs or T cells enriched from blood (not recorded which). These receptors were taken from a woman in her thirties who had recovered from COVID-19.

The chain employs TRBV11-3 and TRBJ2-5, with D perhaps matching TRBD1 (7 bases). V lost 5 bases, J lost 2 bases, and 15 bases lay in between. Per the germline V gene, CDR1 is SGHNT and CDR2 is YENEEA. This CDR3 is built from 15 residues. The CDR3 is CASSRGGTVQETQYF. DNA for the CDR3: TGTGCCAGCAGCCGTGGCGGGACAGTTCAAGAGACCCAGTACTTC.

The rearrangement links TRBV9 to TRBJ2-2, with 9 positions matching TRBD2. The CDR3 is 15 amino acids. The germline CDR1 and CDR2 sequences are SGDLS and YYNGEE. Trimming removed 2 bases from V and 7 bases from J; junction bases left unmatched: 6. CDR3 region: CASSVSGSVDGELFF. For the CDR3, the DNA is TGTGCCAGCAGCGTTAGCGGGAGCGTTGACGGGGAGCTGTTTTTT.

CDR3 amino acids: CASSYSTGPSNYGYTF. DNA for the CDR3: TGTGCCAGCAGTTACTCAACAGGCCCTTCTAACTATGGCTACACCTTC. The V call is TRBV6-5, the J call TRBJ1-2, with D possibly matching TRBD1 (5 bases). Germline V gene lookup returns CDR1 MNHEY and CDR2 SVGAGI. Trimming pared 0 bases from V and 0 bases from J, leaving 11 bases between. This CDR3 contains 16 residues.

The chain employs TRBV3-1 (or the pseudogene TRBV3-2) and TRBJ2-7, with D possibly matching TRBD2 (5 bases). The V end was cut by 4 bases, the J end by 1 base, with 29 bases between. CDR3 length: 20 residues. Germline CDR1 reads LGHDT; CDR2 reads YNNKEL (reference sequence). CDR3 region: CASSPRVERETTEISYEQYF. CDR3 nucleotides: TGTGCCAGCAGCCCGCGAGTCGAACGGGAAACAACGGAAATTTCCTACGAGCAGTACTTC.

This clone showed up just a few times. The chain joins TRBV6-5 to TRBJ2-7, with TRBD2 as a possible D gene (5 bases). The germline V gene encodes CDR1 MNHEY and CDR2 SVGAGI. The V gene lost 5 bases and the J gene lost 4 bases, with 12 bases spanning the gap. This CDR3 is 13 amino acids long. This CDR3 is CASSQFGGYEQYF. DNA for the CDR3: TGTGCCAGCAGTCAATTCGGAGGATACGAGCAGTACTTC.

This clone turned up a few times. The J gene is TRBJ1-5, the V gene TRBV30; D may be TRBD1 (5 bases). V lost 2 bases and J lost 4, with 12 bases in between. CDR3 length: 14 residues. Germline V gene data show CDR1 as GTSNPN and CDR2 as SVGIG (reference sequence). CDR3 sequence reads: CAWSRARQNQPQHF. The DNA of the CDR3 is TGTGCCTGGAGTCGGGCCAGACAGAATCAGCCCCAGCATTTT.

The chain uses TRBV9 and TRBJ2-7; TRBD2 might be the D (6 bases). Trimming took off 0 bases at V and 6 bases at J, with 25 bases between the two ends. Germline-derived CDR1 and CDR2 are SGDLS and YYNGEE. The CDR3 spans 18 residues. The chain's CDR3 is CASSVGVQSAGFDVEQYF. As DNA, the CDR3 is TGTGCCAGCAGCGTAGGTGTTCAGTCGGCGGGGTTCGATGTCGAGCAGTACTTC.

This rearrangement joins TRBV5-1 to TRBJ2-1, with 8 positions matching TRBD2. CDR1 is SGHRS, CDR2 YFSETQ, per germline. The CDR3 is made up of 13 amino acids. Unmatched junction bases numbered 7, after V lost 5 bases and J lost 9 bases. The CDR3 loop reads CASRFSGNPEQFF. The CDR3 coding sequence is TGCGCCAGCAGATTTAGCGGGAATCCTGAGCAGTTCTTC.

The J gene is TRBJ1-1, the V gene TRBV10-3, with 7 bases identical to TRBD1. CDR3 length equals 15 residues. V lost 6 bases and J lost 1; bases outside the gene matches: 8. In germline, CDR1 is ENHRY, CDR2 SYGVKD. CDR3 sequence (DNA): TGTGCCATCAGGGAGACGGGACAGAAGAACACTGAAGCTTTCTTT. Encoded protein: CAIRETGQKNTEAFF.

This chain uses TRBV6-6 with TRBJ2-5; a weak D match, TRBD2 (5 bases). V lost 6 bases and J lost 2, with 16 bases in between. The CDR3 consists of 15 residues. CDR1 MNHNY and CDR2 SVGAGI come from the germline V gene (reference sequence). CDR3 bases: TGTGCCAGCAGAATCCCCTCGGGATTACAAGAGACCCAGTACTTC. It codes for CASRIPSGLQETQYF.

About this clone itself: Other DNA sequences of this sample code for an identical CDR3. The chain uses TRBV6-4 and TRBJ2-2; maybe TRBD2 (6 bases). The CDR3 has 13 amino acids. Germline-derived CDR1 and CDR2 are MRHNA and SNTAGT. Trimming shortened V by 4 bases and J by 3 bases, and 6 bases separated the two germline ends. CDR3 region: CASSAGDTGELFF. The CDR3 nucleotides are TGTGCCAGCAGTGCGGGAGACACCGGGGAGCTGTTTTTT.

The chain links TRBV5-1 to TRBJ1-5; D is undetermined. This CDR3 comprises 14 residues. Trimming took 4 bases from V and 3 from J, leaving 11 bases between them. Germline values: CDR1 SGHRS, CDR2 YFSETQ. The CDR3 coding sequence is TGCGCCAGCAGCGCTACCGAAACCAATCAGCCCCAGCATTTT. As protein: CASSATETNQPQHF.

The DNA for the CDR3 is TGTGCCAGCAGCGGGTGGGACAGGGACCTTACTGGGGCCAACGTCCTGACTTTC. Its translation: CASSGWDRDLTGANVLTF. The rearrangement joins TRBV21-1 to TRBJ2-6; no check of the table's D call, TRBD1, against the DNA was made. TRBV21-1 constitutes a pseudogene. This CDR3 contains 18 residues.

This chain uses TRBV5-1 with TRBJ1-1; 8 bases match TRBD1. The junction had 12 bases not matched to a gene; V was cut back by 4 bases and J by 4 bases. The germline V gene encodes CDR1 SGHRS and CDR2 YFSETQ. The CDR3 length is 16 residues. The DNA for the CDR3 is TGCGCCAGCAGCATAGACAGGGGAAAAATGGTCACTGAAGCTTTCTTT. Translated: CASSIDRGKMVTEAFF.

The chain is built from TRBV4-3 and TRBJ2-7; TRBD2 matches at 9 bases. CDR1 is LGHNA and CDR2 is YSLEER in the germline V gene. V lost 0 bases and J lost 3; bases outside the gene matches: 9. CDR3 length equals 17 residues. This CDR3 reads CASSQDKGREGGYEQYF. DNA of the CDR3: TGCGCCAGCAGCCAAGATAAAGGGCGGGAGGGGGGCTACGAGCAGTACTTC.

Points on this clone: Different DNA sequences within this sample yield the same CDR3. V gene TRBV12-3 or TRBV12-4 combines with J gene TRBJ1-5; perhaps TRBD1 as D (5 bases). The V and J ends lost 5 bases and 5 bases respectively, with 10 bases between them. The CDR3 is 13 amino acids. The CDR3 spells CASSLTGDQPQHF. The CDR3 DNA reads TGTGCCAGCAGTCTGACGGGGGATCAGCCCCAGCATTTT.

The chain combines TRBV6-5 with TRBJ2-3; a possible D gene is TRBD2 (6 bases). This CDR3 region has 15 residues. V lost 2 bases to trimming and J lost 1 base, with 10 bases between them. The germline V gene encodes CDR1 MNHEY and CDR2 SVGAGI. The CDR3 bases are TGTGCCAGCAGTTACGGAGGGGTGGGCACAGATACGCAGTATTTT. This sequence encodes CASSYGGVGTDTQYF.

This clone was seen a few times. V usage is TRBV30 and J usage is TRBJ2-7; the match to TRBD1 covers 7 bases. The V and J ends lost 5 bases and 1 base, in that order; junction bases with no gene match: 14. This CDR3 is 16 amino acids long. Germline V lookup: CDR1 GTSNPN, CDR2 SVGIG (reference sequence). Here the CDR3 reads CAWGTADRLLSYEQYF. As DNA, the CDR3 is TGTGCCTGGGGAACAGCGGACAGGTTGCTTTCCTACGAGCAGTACTTC.

The chain links TRBV7-6 to TRBJ1-1; D gene uncertain. The CDR3 has 13 amino acids. Germline values: CDR1 SGHVS, CDR2 FNYEAQ. V lost 2 bases and J 5 bases, leaving 9 bases between the germline ends. The CDR3 sequence is CASSLYGGTEAFF. Written as DNA, the CDR3 is TGTGCCAGCAGCTTATATGGAGGAACTGAAGCTTTCTTT.

The chain employs TRBV12-3 or TRBV12-4 and TRBJ1-4; a possible D gene is TRBD1 (5 bases). V dropped 5 bases and J dropped 5 bases, with 9 bases sitting between them. CDR3 length: 13 amino acids. CDR3 sequence: CASSLNRNEKLFF. The CDR3 DNA reads TGTGCCAGCAGTCTCAACAGGAATGAAAAACTGTTTTTT.

This chain connects TRBV19 to TRBJ2-7, with D hard to call. This CDR3 contains 13 residues. Germline CDR1 is LNHDA and CDR2 is SQIVND (reference sequence). The ends were cut back, 3 bases at V and 2 bases at J, with 8 bases in the middle. The CDR3 coding sequence is TGTGCCAGTAGTATGGTACTTACCTACGAGCAGTACTTC. The encoded protein is CASSMVLTYEQYF.

The rearrangement uses TRBV29-1 and TRBJ1-1; the D is unclear. The CDR3 loop spans 15 amino acids. Trimming removed 0 bases from V and 6 bases from J, with 17 bases in between. Germline values: CDR1 SQVTM, CDR2 ANQGSEA. Written as DNA, the CDR3 is TGCAGCGTTGAAGATCTAGGACTCCCTCGGGCTGAAGCTTTCTTT. Its protein is CSVEDLGLPRAEAFF.

This chain joins TRBV7-3 and TRBJ2-7; 14 positions match TRBD2. The CDR3 has 18 amino acids. J gave up 0 bases and V 1 base, and 5 bases lay outside the gene matches. Germline CDR1 and CDR2: SGHTA and FQGTGA. The CDR3 loop is CASSLIGTSGSHSYEQYF. The CDR3 DNA follows: TGTGCCAGCAGCTTAATTGGGACTAGCGGGAGTCACTCCTACGAGCAGTACTTC.